The present T cell receptor beta chain was sequenced within a study of beta chain features in type 1 diabetes. cDNA synthesis used the whole RNA isolate, giving expressed TCRB sequences. The protocol was immunoSEQ multiplex PCR, while the TCRdb copy is restricted to in-frame clones and leaves out a portion. The table records 900,000 or so clones, 17% of them present only once. CDR3 length: 15 amino acids. CDR1 and CDR2 from the germline V gene are PRHDT and FYEKMQ (reference sequence). Trimming removed 5 bases from V and 4 bases from J, with 15 bases in between. Sequencing used naive CD4+ T cells from blood. The receptor's source is a woman aged 18-29 years in good health. The chain is built from TRBV13 and TRBJ2-1; a weak D match, TRBD2 (5 bases). The CDR3 DNA reads TGTGCCAGCAGCCCCCGGCCCGCGGGTTACAATGAGCAGTTCTTC. It translates to CASSPRPAGYNEQFF. The full variable domain, its missing parts supplied by reference TRBV13 and TRBJ2-1, is AAGVIQSPRHLIKEKRETATLKCYPIPRHDTVYWYQQGPGQDPQFLISFYEKMQSDKGSIPDRFSAQQFSDYHSELNMSSLELGDSALYFCASSPRPAGYNEQFFGPGTRLTVL.